This TCR beta chain was identified during a study of blood T cell repertoires in COVID-19. The overall study: Acute and convalescent COVID-19 samples came from the United States, Italy and Spain. T cells, B-cell-depleted T cells, or PBMCs supplied cDNA or gDNA.

This clone came up once. Per the authors' pipeline: Amplification with reference gene primers provided the estimates of nucleated cell counts. Using immunoSEQ multiplex PCR, the repertoire was profiled, and TCRdb retains in-frame clones only, with some absent. Clone size and the V and J calls come from that table; the DNA yielded D and trimming. The profile shows 150,000 to 200,000 clones, about 85% of them singletons. The CDR3 sequence is 15 residues long. The V and J ends lost 5 bases and 4 bases, in that order; junction bases with no gene match: 5. Looked up from germline, CDR1 is MDHEN and CDR2 is SYDVKM.

The gene calls are TRBV28 and TRBJ2-1; 10 bases map to TRBD2. This TCR derives from a human donor with acute or convalescent COVID-19. The donor label of this sample is uncertain. The source material was peripheral blood. The CDR3 loop reads CASSRWTSGYNEQFF. In DNA, the CDR3 is TGTGCCAGCAGTCGTTGGACTAGCGGATACAATGAGCAGTTCTTC. The complete variable domain, with remaining parts taken from reference TRBV28 and TRBJ2-1, reads DVKVTQSSRYLVKRTGEKVFLECVQDMDHENMFWYRQDPGLGLRLIYFSYDVKMKEKGDIPEGYSVSREKKERFSLILESASTNQTSMYLCASSRWTSGYNEQFFGPGTRLTVL.